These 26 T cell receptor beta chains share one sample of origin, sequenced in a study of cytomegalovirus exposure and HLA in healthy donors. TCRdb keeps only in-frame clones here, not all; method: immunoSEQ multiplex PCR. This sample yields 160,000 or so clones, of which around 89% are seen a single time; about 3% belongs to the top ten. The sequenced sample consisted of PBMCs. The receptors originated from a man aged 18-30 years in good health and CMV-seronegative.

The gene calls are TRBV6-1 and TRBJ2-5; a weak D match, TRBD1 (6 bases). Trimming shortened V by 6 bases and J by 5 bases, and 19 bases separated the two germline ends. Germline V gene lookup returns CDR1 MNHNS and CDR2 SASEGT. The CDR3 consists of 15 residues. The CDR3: CASSPTGGSRETQYF. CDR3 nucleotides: TGTGCCAGCAGCCCGACAGGTGGGAGTAGGGAGACCCAGTACTTC.

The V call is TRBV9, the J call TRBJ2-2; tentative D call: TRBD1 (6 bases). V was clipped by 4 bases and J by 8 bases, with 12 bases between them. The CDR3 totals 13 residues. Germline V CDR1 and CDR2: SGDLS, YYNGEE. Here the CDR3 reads CASSRTGTGELFF. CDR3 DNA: TGTGCCAGCAGCCGAACCGGGACAGGGGAGCTGTTTTTT.

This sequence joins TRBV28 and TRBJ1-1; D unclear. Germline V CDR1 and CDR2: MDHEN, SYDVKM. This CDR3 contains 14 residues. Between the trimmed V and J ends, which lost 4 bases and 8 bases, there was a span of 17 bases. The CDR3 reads CASSSPGAEVEAFF. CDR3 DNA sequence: TGTGCCAGCAGTTCTCCCGGAGCGGAGGTGGAAGCTTTCTTT.

The CDR3 is CASSPERGVSYNEQFF. CDR3 DNA sequence: TGTGCCAGCAGCCCTGAGCGGGGGGTCTCCTACAATGAGCAGTTCTTC. The chain combines TRBV11-2 with TRBJ2-1; 9 bases line up with TRBD2. V lost 5 bases, J lost 0 bases, and 5 bases stayed unmatched. The CDR3 totals 16 residues. CDR1 and CDR2 from the germline V gene are SGHAT and FQNNGV.

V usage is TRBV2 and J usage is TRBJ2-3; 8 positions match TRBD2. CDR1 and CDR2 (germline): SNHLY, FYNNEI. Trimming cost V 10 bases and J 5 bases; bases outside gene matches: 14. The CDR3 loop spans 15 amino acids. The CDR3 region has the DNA TGTGCCACCAGGGCCGGGACTAGTGGGAGAGATACGCAGTATTTT. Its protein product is CATRAGTSGRDTQYF.

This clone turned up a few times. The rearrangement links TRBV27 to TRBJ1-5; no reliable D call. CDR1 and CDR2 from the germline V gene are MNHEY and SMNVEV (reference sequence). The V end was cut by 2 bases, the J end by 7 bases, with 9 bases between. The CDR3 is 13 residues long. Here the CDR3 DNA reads TGTGCCAGCAGTTTACAGGCAGGCCAGCCCCAGCATTTT. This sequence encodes CASSLQAGQPQHF.

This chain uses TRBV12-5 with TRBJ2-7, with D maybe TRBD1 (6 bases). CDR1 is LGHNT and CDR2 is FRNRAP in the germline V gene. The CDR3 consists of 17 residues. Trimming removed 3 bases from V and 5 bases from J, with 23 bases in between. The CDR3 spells CASGFRPPDRSDHEQYF. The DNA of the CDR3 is TGTGCTAGTGGTTTTCGGCCTCCTGACAGGTCCGACCACGAGCAGTACTTC. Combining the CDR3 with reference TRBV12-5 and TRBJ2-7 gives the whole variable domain DARVTQTPRHKVTEMGQEVTMRCQPILGHNTVFWYRQTMMQGLELLAYFRNRAPLDDSGMPKDRFSAEMPDATLATLKIQPSEPRDSAVYFCASGFRPPDRSDHEQYFGPGTRLTVT.

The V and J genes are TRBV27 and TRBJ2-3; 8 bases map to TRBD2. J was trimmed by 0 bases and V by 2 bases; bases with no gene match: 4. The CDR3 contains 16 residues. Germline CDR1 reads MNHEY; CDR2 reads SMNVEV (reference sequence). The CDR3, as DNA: TGTGCCAGCAGTTTAAACGCGGGAGGAAGCACAGATACGCAGTATTTT. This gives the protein CASSLNAGGSTDTQYF.

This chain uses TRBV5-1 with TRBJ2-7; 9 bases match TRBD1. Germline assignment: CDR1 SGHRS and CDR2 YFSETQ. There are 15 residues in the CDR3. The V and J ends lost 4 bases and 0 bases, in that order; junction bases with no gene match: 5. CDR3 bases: TGCGCCAGCAGCCAGGACAGGGGCACCTCCTACGAGCAGTACTTC. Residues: CASSQDRGTSYEQYF.

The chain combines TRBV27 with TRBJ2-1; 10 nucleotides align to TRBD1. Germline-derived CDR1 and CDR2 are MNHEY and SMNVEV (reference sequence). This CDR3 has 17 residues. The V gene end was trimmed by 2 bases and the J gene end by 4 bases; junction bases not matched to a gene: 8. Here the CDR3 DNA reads TGTGCCAGCAGTTTAGAAGGTGGGACAGGGGCTTACAATGAGCAGTTCTTC. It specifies CASSLEGGTGAYNEQFF.

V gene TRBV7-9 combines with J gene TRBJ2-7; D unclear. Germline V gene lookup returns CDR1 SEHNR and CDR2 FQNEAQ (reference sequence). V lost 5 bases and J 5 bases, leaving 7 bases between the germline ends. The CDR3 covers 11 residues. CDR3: CASSLSHEQYF. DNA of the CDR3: TGTGCCAGCAGCCTATCCCACGAGCAGTACTTC.

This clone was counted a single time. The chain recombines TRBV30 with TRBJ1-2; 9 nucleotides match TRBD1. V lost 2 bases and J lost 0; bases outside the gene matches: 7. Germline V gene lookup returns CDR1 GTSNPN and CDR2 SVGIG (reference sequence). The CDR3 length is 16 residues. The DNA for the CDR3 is TGTGCCTGGAGTCACAGGGGGCAGAGAGCTAACTATGGCTACACCTTC. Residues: CAWSHRGQRANYGYTF.

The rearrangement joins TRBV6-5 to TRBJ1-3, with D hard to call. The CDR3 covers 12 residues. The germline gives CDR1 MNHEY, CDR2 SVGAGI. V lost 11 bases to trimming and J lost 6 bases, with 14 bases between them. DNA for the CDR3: TGTGCCCCGAGGCCCGTGTTAAACACCATATATTTT. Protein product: CAPRPVLNTIYF.

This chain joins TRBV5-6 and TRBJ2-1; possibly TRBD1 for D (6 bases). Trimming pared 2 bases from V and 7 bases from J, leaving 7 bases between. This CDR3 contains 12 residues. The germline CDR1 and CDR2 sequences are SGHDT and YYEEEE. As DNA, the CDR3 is TGTGCCAGCAGCTTCAGGGGAAATGAGCAGTTCTTC. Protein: CASSFRGNEQFF.

The CDR3 protein is CASTQGWGRNYGYTF. The CDR3 DNA reads TGTGCCAGCACACAAGGATGGGGGCGCAACTATGGCTACACCTTC. The chain has TRBV28 and TRBJ1-2, with D possibly being TRBD1 (6 bases). CDR1 is MDHEN, CDR2 SYDVKM, per germline. Trimming shortened V by 7 bases and J by 2 bases, and 17 bases separated the two germline ends. The CDR3 length is 15 residues.

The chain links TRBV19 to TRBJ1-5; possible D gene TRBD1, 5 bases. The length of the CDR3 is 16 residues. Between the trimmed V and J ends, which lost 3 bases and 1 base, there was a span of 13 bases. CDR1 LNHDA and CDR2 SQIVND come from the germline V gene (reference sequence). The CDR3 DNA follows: TGTGCCAGTAGTATGGGACTAGGCCCAAGCAATCAGCCCCAGCATTTT. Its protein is CASSMGLGPSNQPQHF.

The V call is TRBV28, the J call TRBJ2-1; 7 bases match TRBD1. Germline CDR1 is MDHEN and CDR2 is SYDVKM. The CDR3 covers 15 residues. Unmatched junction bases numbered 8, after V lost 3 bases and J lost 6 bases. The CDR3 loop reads CASSLGTASRNEQFF. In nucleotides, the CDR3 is TGTGCCAGCAGTTTGGGGACAGCCAGTCGCAATGAGCAGTTCTTC. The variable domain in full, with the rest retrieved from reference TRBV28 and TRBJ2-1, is DVKVTQSSRYLVKRTGEKVFLECVQDMDHENMFWYRQDPGLGLRLIYFSYDVKMKEKGDIPEGYSVSREKKERFSLILESASTNQTSMYLCASSLGTASRNEQFFGPGTRLTVL.

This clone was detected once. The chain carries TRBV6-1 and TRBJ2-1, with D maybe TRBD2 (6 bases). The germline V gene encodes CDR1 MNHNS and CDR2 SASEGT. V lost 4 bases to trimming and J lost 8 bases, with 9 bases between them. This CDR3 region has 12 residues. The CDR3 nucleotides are TGTGCCAGCAGTGCCACGGGGGATGAGCAGTTCTTC. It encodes CASSATGDEQFF.

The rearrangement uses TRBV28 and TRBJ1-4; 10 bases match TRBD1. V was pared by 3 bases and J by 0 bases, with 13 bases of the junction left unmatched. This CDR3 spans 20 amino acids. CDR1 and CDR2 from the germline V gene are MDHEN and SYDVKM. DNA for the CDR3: TGTGCCAGCAGTTTCCTGATCGGGACAGGGGATCTTGCAACTAATGAAAAACTGTTTTTT. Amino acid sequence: CASSFLIGTGDLATNEKLFF.

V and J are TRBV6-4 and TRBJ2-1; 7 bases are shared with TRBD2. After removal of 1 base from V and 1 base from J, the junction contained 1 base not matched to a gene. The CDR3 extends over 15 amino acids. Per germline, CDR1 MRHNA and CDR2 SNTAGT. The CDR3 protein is CASSDLAGSYNEQFF. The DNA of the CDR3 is TGTGCCAGCAGTGACTTAGCGGGTTCCTACAATGAGCAGTTCTTC.

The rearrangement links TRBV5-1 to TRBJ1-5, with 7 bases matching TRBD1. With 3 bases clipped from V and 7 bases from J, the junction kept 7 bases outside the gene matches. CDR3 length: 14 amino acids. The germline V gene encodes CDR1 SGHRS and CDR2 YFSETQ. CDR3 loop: CASSSTGLGQPQHF. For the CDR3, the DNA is TGCGCCAGCAGCTCGACAGGGCTGGGGCAGCCCCAGCATTTT.

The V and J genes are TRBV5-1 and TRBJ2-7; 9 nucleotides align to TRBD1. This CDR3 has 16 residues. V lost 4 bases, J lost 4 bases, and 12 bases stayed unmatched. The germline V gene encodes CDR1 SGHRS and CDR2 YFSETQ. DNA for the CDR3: TGCGCCAGCAGCCCTGTGGGACAGGGAATTTTATACGAGCAGTACTTC. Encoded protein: CASSPVGQGILYEQYF.

CDR3 loop: CASSFQGQGNEQFF. In nucleotides, the CDR3 is TGCGCCAGCAGCTTCCAAGGACAGGGTAATGAGCAGTTCTTC. The chain couples TRBV5-1 to TRBJ2-1; 8 bases are a match to TRBD1. The CDR3 consists of 14 residues. CDR1 is SGHRS, CDR2 YFSETQ, per germline. V lost 2 bases and J lost 7; bases outside the gene matches: 5.

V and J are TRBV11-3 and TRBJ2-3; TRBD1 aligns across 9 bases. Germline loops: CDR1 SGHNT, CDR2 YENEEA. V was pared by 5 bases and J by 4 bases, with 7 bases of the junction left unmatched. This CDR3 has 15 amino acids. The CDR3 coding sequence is TGTGCCAGCAGCCCGGGACAGGGATTAGCAGATACGCAGTATTTT. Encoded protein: CASSPGQGLADTQYF.

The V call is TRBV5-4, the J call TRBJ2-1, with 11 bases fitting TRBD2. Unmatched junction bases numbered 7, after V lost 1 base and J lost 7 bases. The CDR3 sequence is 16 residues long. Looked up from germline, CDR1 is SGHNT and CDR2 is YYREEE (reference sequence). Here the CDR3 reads CASSLPLAGGLNEQFF. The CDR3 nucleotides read TGTGCCAGCAGCTTGCCTCTAGCGGGAGGTTTAAATGAGCAGTTCTTC.

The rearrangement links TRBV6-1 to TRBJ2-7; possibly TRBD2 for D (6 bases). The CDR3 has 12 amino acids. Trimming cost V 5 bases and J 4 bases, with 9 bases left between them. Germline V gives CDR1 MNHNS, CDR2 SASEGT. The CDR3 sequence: CASSPGGYEQYV. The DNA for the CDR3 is TGTGCCAGCAGTCCTGGAGGGTACGAGCAGTACGTC.